These 17 T cell receptor beta chains were sequenced from one sample in a study of shared clonotypes between healthy human individuals. Sequencing used immunoSEQ multiplex PCR; TCRdb keeps in-frame clones, though not all of them. The table shows more than 1 million clones, with 75% to 85% occurring only once. Specimen: memory CD4+ T cells from PBMCs. Indicated subset: CD45RA-negative fraction. The receptors derive from a man between 18 and 35 years old in good health. Some clones in this sample may be carry-over from other donors' samples.

A few counts support this clone. V usage is TRBV5-4 and J usage is TRBJ2-5; tentative D call: TRBD1 (6 bases). Trimming removed 0 bases at V and 5 bases at J, with 8 bases between. This CDR3 is 13 amino acids long. Germline loops: CDR1 SGHNT, CDR2 YYREEE (reference sequence). CDR3 sequence reads: CASSLAGAETQYF. The CDR3 DNA reads TGTGCCAGCAGCTTGGCAGGGGCGGAGACCCAGTACTTC.

The gene calls are TRBV28 and TRBJ2-7, with D perhaps matching TRBD2 (5 bases). The V and J ends lost 2 bases and 8 bases respectively, with 16 bases between them. CDR3 length: 14 amino acids. From germline, CDR1 is MDHEN and CDR2 SYDVKM. CDR3 nucleotide sequence: TGTGCCAGCAGTTTAACGGGCTTCCCGACTAAGCAGTACTTC. This encodes CASSLTGFPTKQYF.

This clone was seen more than once but under ten times. The chain is built from TRBV7-9 and TRBJ1-2, with 8 positions matching TRBD1. Trimming cost V 4 bases and J 4 bases; bases outside gene matches: 8. Germline V CDR1 and CDR2: SEHNR, FQNEAQ (reference sequence). The CDR3 sequence is 15 residues long. The CDR3 region is CASSSRTGRTYGYTF. The CDR3 DNA sequence: TGTGCCAGCAGCTCCCGGACAGGGAGGACCTATGGCTACACCTTC.

The sample holds one count of this clone. The chain joins TRBV28 to TRBJ2-5; 9 bases are shared with TRBD2. Per germline, CDR1 MDHEN and CDR2 SYDVKM. This CDR3 is built from 17 residues. V was pared by 6 bases and J by 2 bases, with 13 bases of the junction left unmatched. CDR3 residues: CASSPGGRGGGQETQYF. The CDR3 DNA sequence: TGTGCCAGCAGCCCCGGCGGGAGGGGCGGGGGTCAAGAGACCCAGTACTTC.

DNA for the CDR3: TGTGCCAGCAGGAGAGACAGGGTAGATGAAAAACTGTTTTTT. Its protein product is CASRRDRVDEKLFF. This chain connects TRBV27 to TRBJ1-4, with TRBD1 matching 7 bases. CDR1 MNHEY and CDR2 SMNVEV come from the germline V gene (reference sequence). Germline trimming cut 6 bases from V and 6 bases from J; bases unmatched to any gene: 7. CDR3 length: 14 amino acids.

The J gene is TRBJ2-7, the V gene TRBV19, with a tentative D call TRBD1 (5 bases). The germline V gene encodes CDR1 LNHDA and CDR2 SQIVND (reference sequence). This CDR3 has 14 amino acids. V shed 3 bases and J shed 3 bases, with 12 bases lying between them. CDR3 amino acids: CASSMAGLSYEQYF. CDR3 coding DNA: TGTGCCAGTAGTATGGCAGGGCTAAGCTACGAGCAGTACTTC. Together with reference TRBV19 and TRBJ2-7, the CDR3 gives the full variable domain: DGGITQSPKYLFRKEGQNVTLSCEQNLNHDAMYWYRQDPGQGLRLIYYSQIVNDFQKGDIAEGYSVSREKKESFPLTVTSAQKNPTAFYLCASSMAGLSYEQYFGPGTRLTVT.

This chain links TRBV19 with TRBJ2-7; 8 bases are a match to TRBD1. This CDR3 spans 16 amino acids. CDR1 and CDR2 from the germline V gene are LNHDA and SQIVND (reference sequence). V was pared by 5 bases and J by 2 bases, with 11 bases of the junction left unmatched. The CDR3 region is CASSATTQTGAYEQYF. In DNA form, the CDR3 reads TGTGCCAGTAGTGCGACTACCCAGACAGGGGCCTACGAGCAGTACTTC.

The gene calls are TRBV5-8 and TRBJ1-2; 9 bases line up with TRBD1. Germline V gene lookup returns CDR1 SGHTS and CDR2 YDEGEE. Trimming took 4 bases from V and 8 from J; bases not matched to a gene: 15. CDR3 size: 16 residues. The CDR3 loop reads CASSPKLPGQGWGYTF. The CDR3 region has the DNA TGTGCCAGCAGCCCAAAACTACCGGGACAGGGATGGGGCTACACCTTC.

V is TRBV6-1 and J is TRBJ2-1, with D possibly TRBD1 on 5 matching bases. The CDR3 spans 13 residues. The V end was cut by 10 bases, the J end by 2 bases, with 12 bases between. Looked up from germline, CDR1 is MNHNS and CDR2 is SASEGT. CDR3 nucleotides: TGTGCCACCAATAGGGGCCCCTACAATGAGCAGTTCTTC. Translated: CATNRGPYNEQFF.

V is TRBV5-1 and J is TRBJ1-2; the D is unclear. The CDR3 has 12 amino acids. Germline V gene lookup returns CDR1 SGHRS and CDR2 YFSETQ. V lost 0 bases to trimming and J lost 8 bases, with 8 bases between them. The CDR3 DNA follows: TGCGCCAGCAGCTTGGACAGAATGGGCTACACCTTC. It yields the protein CASSLDRMGYTF.

V gene TRBV7-2 combines with J gene TRBJ1-4; D not certain. Trimming removed 5 bases at V and 6 bases at J, with 13 bases between. This CDR3 is 14 amino acids long. In germline, CDR1 is SGHTA, CDR2 FQGNSA. The CDR3, as DNA: TGTGCCAGCAGCCCCGGGATTGAGCATGAAAAACTGTTTTTT. It encodes CASSPGIEHEKLFF.

The CDR3 DNA follows: TGCAGCGTGACCGGGCCGGGGTACAATGAGCAGTTCTTC. Protein: CSVTGPGYNEQFF. V usage is TRBV29-1 and J usage is TRBJ2-1, with D maybe TRBD2 (5 bases). V shed 6 bases and J shed 4 bases, with 13 bases lying between them. CDR3 length: 13 amino acids. Looked up from germline, CDR1 is SQVTM and CDR2 is ANQGSEA.

This chain joins TRBV7-3 and TRBJ2-5; D assignment may be TRBD1 or TRBD2 (5 bases each). CDR3 length equals 14 residues. The V end was cut by 2 bases, the J end by 2 bases, with 9 bases between. Germline-derived CDR1 and CDR2 are SGHTA and FQGTGA. The DNA of the CDR3 is TGTGCCAGCAGCTTAGGGGGATTGCAAGAGACCCAGTACTTC. Residues: CASSLGGLQETQYF.

V is TRBV2 and J is TRBJ2-7; TRBD1 matches at 12 bases. The length of the CDR3 is 12 residues. Per the germline V gene, CDR1 is SNHLY and CDR2 is FYNNEI. The junction had 6 bases not matched to a gene; V was cut back by 10 bases and J by 8 bases. The DNA of the CDR3 is TGTGCCAACCGGGACAGGGGGCCCCAGCAGTACTTC. This encodes CANRDRGPQQYF.

The V and J genes are TRBV11-2 and TRBJ1-4; possibly TRBD1 for D (5 bases). Germline V gene data show CDR1 as SGHAT and CDR2 as FQNNGV. This CDR3 spans 14 amino acids. The V end lost 2 bases, the J end lost 7 bases, and 11 bases lay between the germline ends. The CDR3 region has the DNA TGTGCCAGCAGCTTACTCTTAACAGGTGAAAAACTGTTTTTT. It yields the protein CASSLLLTGEKLFF.

A single count supports this clone. The chain recombines TRBV5-1 with TRBJ2-6; TRBD1 is a possible D gene (6 bases). V lost 6 bases and J lost 4, with 14 bases in between. Per the germline V gene, CDR1 is SGHRS and CDR2 is YFSETQ. This CDR3 is built from 15 residues. The CDR3 loop reads CASMGTGYGANVLTF. In DNA, the CDR3 is TGCGCCAGCATGGGAACAGGGTACGGGGCCAACGTCCTGACTTTC. Together with reference TRBV5-1 and TRBJ2-6, the CDR3 gives the full variable domain: KAGVTQTPRYLIKTRGQQVTLSCSPISGHRSVSWYQQTPGQGLQFLFEYFSETQRNKGNFPGRFSGRQFSNSRSEMNVSTLELGDSALYLCASMGTGYGANVLTFGAGSRLTVL.

This clone was counted only a few times. The chain is built from TRBV28 and TRBJ1-2, with 7 nucleotides matching TRBD1. The germline V gene encodes CDR1 MDHEN and CDR2 SYDVKM. The CDR3 runs 12 residues. J gave up 4 bases and V 10 bases, and 6 bases lay outside the gene matches. CDR3: CATPDRSYGYTF. The CDR3 coding sequence is TGTGCCACCCCGGACAGGTCCTATGGCTACACCTTC.